A selection of T cell receptor beta chains follows, all from one sample in a study of T cell repertoires in aging, cancer and after chemotherapy. From the multiplex PCR reads, TCRdb called clonotypes with MiXCR, one entry per CDR3 protein. Of around 680 distinct CDR3 sequences listed, about 30% are singletons. The material sequenced was blood. These TCRs come from a human donor with a blood cancer. The CDR3 runs from the conserved cysteine through the conserved F or W. The D gene is left open where the match is weak. Only part of the rows carry a size: once, few, many, or a class if the clone is expanded.

>large|TRBV29-1|TRBD1|TRBJ1-1
CSAGTGGTEAFF
TGCAGCGCGGGAACAGGGGGCACTGAAGCTTTCTTT
>few|TRBV10-3|TRBD2|TRBJ2-1
CAIIGTSGTSYNEQFF
TGTGCCATCATCGGGACTAGCGGGACCTCCTACAATGAGCAGTTCTTC
>few|TRBV6-2/TRBV6-3|.|TRBJ1-2
CASSYKFEGENYGYTF
TGTGCCAGCAGTTACAAGTTCGAGGGAGAAAACTATGGCTACACCTTC
>few|TRBV13|.|TRBJ2-7
CASSRTPPSSYEQYF
TGTGCCAGCAGCCGTACTCCCCCGAGCTCCTACGAGCAGTACTTC
>.|TRBV19|.|TRBJ2-3
CASSIGVGGYLTDTQYF
TGTGCCAGTAGTATAGGCGTGGGGGGATACCTCACAGATACGCAGTATTTT
>.|TRBV6-5|.|TRBJ1-5
CASSYLGGQPQHF
TGTGCCAGCAGTTATTTAGGCGGTCAGCCCCAGCATTTT
>.|TRBV18|.|TRBJ1-1
CASSPGQQNTEAFF
TGTGCCAGCTCACCCGGACAGCAGAACACTGAAGCTTTCTTT
>.|TRBV5-6|.|TRBJ1-1
CASSLGMGGEASF
TGTGCCAGCAGCTTGGGGATGGGCGGTGAAGCTTCCTTT
>few|TRBV19|TRBD1|TRBJ1-1
CASSFETGVVNTEAFF
TGTGCCAGTAGTTTCGAGACAGGGGTGGTGAACACTGAAGCTTTCTTT
>.|TRBV10-3|TRBD2|TRBJ2-1
CAIGPSGRNEQFF
TGTGCCATCGGGCCTAGCGGGAGGAATGAGCAGTTCTTC
>few|TRBV7-6|.|TRBJ2-3
CASSLNPASTDTQYF
TGTGCCAGCAGCTTAAATCCAGCTAGCACAGATACGCAGTATTTT
>few|TRBV13|.|TRBJ2-1
CASRSVRFSYNEQFF
TGTGCCAGCCGTTCCGTGCGGTTCTCCTACAATGAGCAGTTCTTC
>few|TRBV6-1|.|TRBJ1-5
CASSEWGQPQHF
TGTGCCAGCAGTGAATGGGGACAGCCCCAGCATTTT
>large|TRBV6-5|TRBD1|TRBJ2-3
CASSPGQYTDTQYF
TGTGCCAGCAGTCCGGGACAGTACACAGATACGCAGTATTTT
>.|TRBV27|.|TRBJ2-7
CASSTGTDEQYF
TGTGCCAGCAGTACGGGAACAGACGAGCAGTACTTC
>few|TRBV19|.|TRBJ1-5
CASSIGANQPQHF
TGTGCCAGTAGTATAGGCGCTAATCAGCCCCAGCATTTT
>.|TRBV7-2|.|TRBJ2-7
CASSLVGSSYEQYF
TGTGCCAGCAGCTTAGTCGGCAGCTCCTACGAGCAGTACTTC
>once|TRBV6-5|TRBD1|TRBJ1-1
CASSFGQGTEAFF
TGTGCCAGCAGTTTTGGACAGGGCACTGAAGCTTTCTTT
>medium-sized|TRBV7-2|.|TRBJ2-5
CASSSPMRQAQETQYF
TGTGCCAGCAGCTCCCCTATGCGGCAGGCTCAAGAGACCCAGTACTTC
>few|TRBV19|TRBD1|TRBJ1-2
CASSTWDRGLENYGYTF
TGTGCCAGTAGTACGTGGGACAGGGGGCTCGAAAACTATGGCTACACCTTC
>.|TRBV6-5|.|TRBJ2-7
CAIRGGKTSSYEQYF
TGTGCCATCAGAGGGGGAAAGACAAGCTCCTACGAGCAGTACTTC
>large|TRBV29-1|TRBD2|TRBJ2-1
CSVVRGAYYNEQFF
TGCAGCGTTGTGCGGGGGGCCTATTACAATGAGCAGTTCTTC
>.|TRBV19|TRBD1|TRBJ1-6
CASSPLGQGRNSPLHF
TGTGCCAGTAGCCCCCTCGGACAGGGGAGGAATTCACCCCTCCACTTT
>.|TRBV7-2|.|TRBJ2-7
CASSLGSRAVEQYF
TGTGCCAGCAGCTTAGGTAGCAGGGCGGTCGAGCAGTACTTC
>.|TRBV19|.|TRBJ1-2
CASSIQGRGIMEGYTF
TGTGCCAGTAGTATTCAAGGCAGGGGAATAATGGAAGGCTACACCTTC
>.|TRBV27|TRBD2|TRBJ2-3
CASSKRTPVLAGAGADTQYF
TGTGCCAGCAGTAAAAGGACTCCCGTACTAGCGGGAGCGGGTGCAGATACGCAGTATTTT
>large|TRBV5-1|TRBD2|TRBJ2-7
CASSSSGLAAYEQYF
TGCGCCAGCAGCTCCTCGGGACTAGCGGCCTACGAGCAGTACTTC